The next 9 T cell receptor beta chains were all read from a single sample in a study of tumor-infiltrating lymphocytes in primary liver carcinoma. Starting from 500 ng of total RNA, TCR beta cDNA was produced with a primer in the constant region. ARM-PCR was slightly modified, and three nested multiplex PCR rounds with it gave rise to the TCR beta libraries. The opening two PCR rounds, ten to eleven cycles each, paired TRBV1-TRBV30 forward primers with a C-beta reverse primer. Each CDR3 protein is one row after TCRdb ran MiXCR on the multiplex PCR reads. This sample carries tens of thousands of distinct CDR3 sequences, around 75% of them seen once, and the ten largest clones take about 13%. Unsorted bulk tissue of roughly 17-33 mg yielded co-extracted RNA and DNA. Sequencing was performed on liver tumor tissue from sampling region 4. Subset in this sample: tumor region T4, right-lateral pole. These receptors were collected from a woman between 55 and 75 years old with primary liver carcinoma and hepatitis B virus infection.

The table lists this clonotype with a few counts. A read error may produce the germline difference seen at one junction end. This chain connects TRBV5-1 to TRBJ2-5; D call uncertain. This CDR3 comprises 12 residues. Germline values: CDR1 SGHRS, CDR2 YFSETQ. The DNA for the CDR3 is TGCGCCAGCAGCCCCAACCAAGTGACCCTGTACTTC. It codes for CASSPNQVTLYF.

As concerns this clonotype: The conserved phenylalanine or tryptophan normally closing the CDR3 is absent here, so this likely arose from a read error. The chain combines TRBV6-5 with TRBJ2-1; D is unresolved. This CDR3 comprises 14 residues. The germline gives CDR1 MNHEY, CDR2 SVGAGI. In DNA, the CDR3 is TGTGTCAGCAGTACGGGTGGGCTATACAATGAGCAGTTCCTC. As protein: CVSSTGGLYNEQFL.

In its sample, this clonotype was seen many times. The V gene is TRBV28, the J gene TRBJ1-4; D not certain. Trimming stripped 1 base from V and 6 bases from J, with 9 bases between. The CDR3 covers 14 residues. Germline values: CDR1 MDHEN, CDR2 SYDVKM. The DNA of the CDR3 is TGTGCCAGCAGTTTATACAGTGGTGATGAAAAACTGTTTTTT. The encoded protein is CASSLYSGDEKLFF.

Worth noting for this clonotype: Its ends do not fully match the called genes, so a read error is possible. The CDR3: CIGGGGSYEQHF. CDR3 sequence (DNA): TGCATCGGGGGTGGGGGGAGCTACGAGCAGCACTTC. J is TRBJ2-7 and V is TRBV29-1, with D perhaps TRBD2 (6 bases). The length of the CDR3 is 12 residues. The germline CDR1 and CDR2 sequences are SQVTM and ANQGSEA.

With regard to this clonotype: One end of the junction varies from germline; a read error may be responsible. This chain links TRBV12-3 or TRBV12-4 with TRBJ1-1; tentatively, D is TRBD1 (6 bases). The CDR3 covers 14 residues. The CDR3 DNA reads as TGTGCCAGCAGTTCGACAGGAGGGAACACTGAAGTTTTCTTT. Translating it yields CASSSTGGNTEVFF.

V and J are TRBV6-6 and TRBJ2-7; 7 bases map to TRBD2. J gave up 5 bases and V 10 bases, and 23 bases lay outside the gene matches. Germline CDR1 is MNHNY and CDR2 is SVGAGI (reference sequence). This CDR3 has 17 residues. The CDR3: CANSPRRLAGPLDEQYF. The CDR3 DNA is TGTGCCAACTCCCCACGACGACTAGCAGGACCCCTGGACGAGCAGTACTTC.

Regarding this clonotype: The junction shows a germline mismatch at one end, possibly a read error. This chain uses TRBV6-5 with TRBJ2-1; TRBD2 matches 14 bases. The CDR3 has 16 residues. The germline V gene has CDR1 MNHEY and CDR2 SVGAGI. The CDR3 region has the DNA TGTGCCAGGAGTTACTCGACTAGCGGGAGGGCCAATGAGCAGTTCTTT. It codes for CARSYSTSGRANEQFF.

Turning to this clonotype: Sequence at one end of the junction differs from germline and may be a read error. The V gene is TRBV6-5, the J gene TRBJ2-1, with D possibly matching TRBD1 (6 bases). Looked up from germline, CDR1 is MNHEY and CDR2 is SVGAGI. The CDR3 contains 16 residues. This chain's CDR3 is CASNYPGLGARNEQFF. In DNA, the CDR3 is TGTGCCAGCAATTACCCAGGACTGGGGGCGCGGAATGAGCAGTTCTTC.

This clonotype appeared a single time. At one end the junction does not follow the germline gene, possibly because of a read error. The rearrangement uses TRBV11-3 and TRBJ2-7; TRBD1 aligns across 8 bases. CDR3 length equals 15 residues. Germline lookup yields CDR1 SGHNT and CDR2 YENEEA. As DNA, the CDR3 is TGTGCCAGCAGCCCCGGGACAGGAGGTAACTACGAGCAGTGCTTC. This translates into CASSPGTGGNYEQCF.